The 18 T cell receptor beta chains given below trace back to one sample, sequenced in a study of TIL therapy for anti-PD-1-resistant metastatic lung cancer. Sequencing used immunoSEQ v3. Here immunoSEQ multiplex PCR was the method, and the copy in TCRdb shows in-frame clones only, minus some. The sample has about 55,000 clones, about 81% seen once. The time point denotes: pre-treatment sample, taken before nivolumab and TIL therapy. Sequenced material: blood, taken at baseline. These receptors all come from a person between 25 and 79 years old with non-small cell lung cancer.

V and J are TRBV7-6 and TRBJ1-6; the D gene is possibly TRBD1 (6 bases). The CDR3 runs 15 residues. Germline CDR1 is SGHVS and CDR2 is FNYEAQ. V was pared by 5 bases and J by 8 bases, with 16 bases between. The chain's CDR3 is CASSERGEGYSPLHF. The CDR3 nucleotides are TGTGCCAGCAGCGAAAGGGGGGAGGGTTATTCACCCCTCCACTTT.

CDR3 amino acids: CASRDPTDQDQPQHF. DNA of the CDR3: TGTGCCAGCAGAGATCCGACGGACCAGGACCAGCCCCAGCATTTT. The chain recombines TRBV2 with TRBJ1-5; D ambiguous. CDR1 and CDR2 from the germline V gene are SNHLY and FYNNEI. V lost 6 bases and J lost 7, with 19 bases in between. The CDR3 runs to 15 residues.

V gene TRBV7-2 combines with J gene TRBJ2-7; 7 bases line up with TRBD2. V lost 5 bases and J lost 5; bases outside the gene matches: 12. This CDR3 is built from 15 residues. Per the germline V gene, CDR1 is SGHTA and CDR2 is FQGNSA. CDR3 protein: CASSEAGGSRNEQYF. CDR3 in DNA: TGTGCCAGCAGCGAAGCCGGGGGGTCCCGGAACGAGCAGTACTTC.

The chain uses TRBV10-3 and TRBJ2-7; 7 nucleotides agree with TRBD1. The V gene's germline CDR1 is ENHRY and CDR2 SYGVKD. V lost 4 bases and J lost 4; bases outside the gene matches: 13. The CDR3 sequence is 16 residues long. The CDR3 nucleotides are TGTGCCATCAGTGCCAAGGGGGCCCTAGGGGGATACGAGCAGTACTTC. Amino acids: CAISAKGALGGYEQYF.

J is TRBJ2-7 and V is TRBV27; D gene uncertain. The germline gives CDR1 MNHEY, CDR2 SMNVEV (reference sequence). The CDR3 runs to 14 residues. Trimming took off 2 bases at V and 6 bases at J, with 14 bases between the two ends. CDR3: CASSLAGSVPEQYF. CDR3 sequence (DNA): TGTGCCAGCAGTTTAGCAGGATCTGTACCCGAGCAGTACTTC.

As concerns this clone: Other DNA sequences in this sample translate to the same CDR3. This chain uses TRBV5-6 with TRBJ2-5, with D hard to call. The germline CDR1 and CDR2 sequences are SGHDT and YYEEEE. Trimming took off 1 base at V and 5 bases at J, with 3 bases between the two ends. CDR3 length: 11 amino acids. CDR3 region: CASSLRETQYF. CDR3 DNA sequence: TGTGCCAGCAGCTTGCGGGAGACCCAGTACTTC. Using reference TRBV5-6 and TRBJ2-5 for the parts outside the CDR3, the full variable domain is DAGVTQSPTHLIKTRGQQVTLRCSPKSGHDTVSWYQQALGQGPQFIFQYYEEEERQRGNFPDRFSGHQFPNYSSELNVNALLLGDSALYLCASSLRETQYFGPGTRLLVL.

The CDR3 region has the DNA TGTGCCCGGGGGGGGACATCGGGCCAGACCCAGTACTTC. Protein product: CARGGTSGQTQYF. The V gene is TRBV30, the J gene TRBJ2-5, with 8 nucleotides matching TRBD2. Germline CDR1 reads GTSNPN; CDR2 reads SVGIG (reference sequence). The V gene end was trimmed by 8 bases and the J gene end by 6 bases; junction bases not matched to a gene: 11. The CDR3 spans 13 residues.

The chain has TRBV12-3 or TRBV12-4 and TRBJ1-6; tentative D call: TRBD1 (5 bases). The V and J ends lost 3 bases and 15 bases respectively, with 12 bases between them. The CDR3 contains 12 residues. CDR3 residues: CASSFVHGGLHF. CDR3 DNA: TGTGCCAGCAGTTTTGTCCATGGGGGCCTCCACTTT.

This sequence joins TRBV9 and TRBJ2-1, with D possibly matching TRBD2 (6 bases). V lost 4 bases to trimming and J lost 7 bases, with 18 bases between them. This CDR3 comprises 15 residues. In germline, CDR1 is SGDLS, CDR2 YYNGEE. The chain's CDR3 is CASSHGWGGKNEQFF. CDR3 coding DNA: TGTGCCAGCAGCCACGGGTGGGGCGGGAAAAATGAGCAGTTCTTC.

This clone was seen only once. This rearrangement joins TRBV30 to TRBJ1-6; 9 nucleotides agree with TRBD1. The CDR3 covers 16 residues. Unmatched junction bases numbered 13, after V lost 3 bases and J lost 10 bases. From germline, CDR1 is GTSNPN and CDR2 SVGIG (reference sequence). The CDR3 loop reads CAWRGQGRFHWSPLHF. The DNA for the CDR3 is TGTGCCTGGAGGGGACAGGGTCGGTTTCATTGGTCACCCCTCCACTTT. Drawing the rest from reference TRBV30 and TRBJ1-6, the complete variable domain is SQTIHQWPATLVQPVGSPLSLECTVEGTSNPNLYWYRQAAGRGLQLLFYSVGIGQISSEVPQNLSASRPQDRQFILSSKKLLLSDSGFYLCAWRGQGRFHWSPLHFGNGTRLTVT.

The chain links TRBV28 to TRBJ1-2, with TRBD1 matching 9 bases. CDR1 is MDHEN, CDR2 SYDVKM, per germline. This CDR3 is built from 14 residues. Trimming cost V 5 bases and J 5 bases; bases outside gene matches: 6. CDR3 nucleotides: TGTGCCAGCAGTCTACAGGGGGCGCGGTATGGCTACACCTTC. It yields the protein CASSLQGARYGYTF.

This clone was counted a few times. The CDR3 region has the DNA TGTGCCAGCAGCCCCGAAGGGCGTCCGGAGACCCAGTACTTC. It encodes CASSPEGRPETQYF. This sequence joins TRBV7-6 and TRBJ2-5; no clear D. The CDR3 consists of 14 residues. Trimming took off 5 bases at V and 5 bases at J, with 15 bases between the two ends. Germline V gene data show CDR1 as SGHVS and CDR2 as FNYEAQ.

This sequence joins TRBV6-2 or TRBV6-3 and TRBJ2-3; the D gene is possibly TRBD1 (5 bases). The CDR3 covers 17 residues. Germline CDR1 is MNHEY and CDR2 is SVGEGT. V was clipped by 2 bases and J by 2 bases, with 17 bases between them. DNA for the CDR3: TGTGCCAGCAGTTACGGATCGGCAGGGCCGAACACAGATACGCAGTATTTT. It translates to CASSYGSAGPNTDTQYF.

The chain's CDR3 is CASSSGRVNIQYF. The CDR3 DNA is TGTGCCAGCAGTTCGGGCAGAGTGAACATTCAGTACTTC. This chain uses TRBV5-5 with TRBJ2-4; D gene uncertain. The CDR3 is 13 residues long. Germline CDR1 is SGHKS and CDR2 is YYEKEE (reference sequence). The V end lost 5 bases, the J end lost 7 bases, and 13 bases lay between the germline ends.

The chain combines TRBV6-5 with TRBJ1-1; D is uncertain. The CDR3 has 14 residues. V lost 2 bases, J lost 0 bases, and 7 bases lay in between. Germline assignment: CDR1 MNHEY and CDR2 SVGAGI. CDR3 nucleotides: TGTGCCAGCAGTTACGGATACATGAACACTGAAGCTTTCTTT. It encodes CASSYGYMNTEAFF.

A single count supports this clone. The gene calls are TRBV11-3 and TRBJ2-7; D call uncertain. Germline lookup yields CDR1 SGHNT and CDR2 YENEEA. V was clipped by 3 bases and J by 0 bases, with 6 bases between them. The CDR3 runs 13 residues. The CDR3 sequence: CASSFGSSYEQYF. In DNA, the CDR3 is TGTGCCAGCAGCTTCGGCAGCTCCTACGAGCAGTACTTC.

The CDR3 reads CASSVNPAGAPYNEQFF. The CDR3 DNA reads as TGCGCCAGCAGCGTCAACCCAGCGGGAGCCCCCTACAATGAGCAGTTCTTC. This chain links TRBV5-1 with TRBJ2-1, with 8 bases aligning to TRBD2. This CDR3 is built from 17 residues. Trimming removed 4 bases from V and 2 bases from J; junction bases left unmatched: 11. Germline CDR1 and CDR2: SGHRS and YFSETQ.

The chain uses TRBV6-2 or TRBV6-3 and TRBJ2-1; TRBD2 matches 14 bases. Germline lookup yields CDR1 MNHEY and CDR2 SVGEGT. The ends lost 6 bases at V and 3 bases at J; junction bases unmatched: 4. The CDR3 covers 16 residues. This CDR3 is CASSPGLAGGYNEQFF. The CDR3 region has the DNA TGTGCCAGCAGCCCTGGACTAGCGGGGGGCTACAATGAGCAGTTCTTC.